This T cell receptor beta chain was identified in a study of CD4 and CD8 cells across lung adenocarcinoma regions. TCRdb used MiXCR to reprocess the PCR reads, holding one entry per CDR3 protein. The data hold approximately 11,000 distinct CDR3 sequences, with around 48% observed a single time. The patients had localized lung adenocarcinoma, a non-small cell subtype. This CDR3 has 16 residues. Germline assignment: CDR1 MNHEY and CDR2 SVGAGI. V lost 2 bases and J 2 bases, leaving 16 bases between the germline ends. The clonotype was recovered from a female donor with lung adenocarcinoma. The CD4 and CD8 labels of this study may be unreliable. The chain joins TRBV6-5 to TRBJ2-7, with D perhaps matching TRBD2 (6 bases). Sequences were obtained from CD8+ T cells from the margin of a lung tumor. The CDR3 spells CASSYATGVGTYEQYF. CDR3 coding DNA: TGTGCCAGCAGTTACGCAACGGGGGTAGGGACCTACGAGCAGTACTTC.